The 5 T cell receptor beta chains below all came from one sample that was sequenced in a study of human T cells and chemical hapten exposure (dated by TCRdb to the early 2020s). The meaning of the sample's time point label: patch test 1, 2 weeks after DPC sensitization. The sample's treatment or condition, from its label and the paper: therapeutic diphenylcyclopropenone sensitization with weekly scalp DPC. Total RNA was extracted from unfractionated whole blood collected in Tempus Blood RNA tubes. To prepare the library, RACE was applied. The sequencer was a NextSeq 500. TCRdb trimmed the raw reads at Q25, called clones with MiXCR and kept productive beta chains. Every distinct CDR3 protein forms one entry, paired with its most common genes and DNA. The sample profile shows some 43,000 distinct CDR3 sequences; over 3.5% of them were found once. Roughly 24% of the sample is taken by the ten largest.

The sequencing used whole blood, collected in connection with sensitization to the hapten diphenylcyclopropenone (DPC). The receptors come from a man aged 50 or older with alopecia areata. Some clones in this sample may be carry-over from other donors' samples.

The CDR3: CASSETGGQTEAFF. In nucleotides, the CDR3 is TGTGCCAGCAGTGAAACAGGGGGCCAGACTGAAGCTTTCTTT. V gene TRBV2 combines with J gene TRBJ1-1, with 9 positions matching TRBD1. This CDR3 has 14 residues. In germline, CDR1 is SNHLY, CDR2 FYNNEI. J lost 5 bases, V lost 2 bases, and 3 bases had no gene match.

Details on this clonotype: A clone one base away is much larger, so this may be a read error. V usage is TRBV3-1 and J usage is TRBJ1-2, with 7 bases that match TRBD1. Germline assignment: CDR1 LGHDT and CDR2 YNNKEL (reference sequence). The CDR3 is 13 residues long. The CDR3 protein is CACSPGQAYGYTF. For the CDR3, the DNA is TGTGCCTGCAGCCCTGGACAGGCCTATGGCTACACCTTC.

This clonotype was recorded many times. This chain connects TRBV11-2 to TRBJ2-1; 14 bases line up with TRBD2. Germline CDR1 SGHAT, CDR2 FQNNGV. Unmatched junction bases numbered 5, after V lost 6 bases and J lost 7 bases. The CDR3 totals 15 residues. CDR3 sequence: CASRGTSGSGNEQFF. The CDR3 DNA sequence: TGTGCCAGCAGGGGGACTAGCGGGAGCGGGAATGAGCAGTTCTTC.

Ten or more counts support this clonotype. This sequence joins TRBV11-2 and TRBJ2-1; D is unresolved. The CDR3 sequence is 12 residues long. CDR1 and CDR2 (germline): SGHAT, FQNNGV. The V end was cut by 5 bases, the J end by 4 bases, with 6 bases between. CDR3 residues: CASSPEYNEQFF. The CDR3 coding sequence is TGTGCCAGCAGCCCAGAATACAATGAGCAGTTCTTC.

This clonotype has more than one count but fewer than ten. V and J are TRBV12-3 or TRBV12-4 and TRBJ1-1; TRBD1 matches at 10 bases. V lost 6 bases to trimming and J lost 5 bases; unmatched junction nucleotides: 6. This CDR3 contains 14 residues. CDR3 residues: CASSRDRGWTEAFF. The CDR3 coding sequence is TGTGCCAGCAGCCGGGACAGGGGTTGGACTGAAGCTTTCTTT.